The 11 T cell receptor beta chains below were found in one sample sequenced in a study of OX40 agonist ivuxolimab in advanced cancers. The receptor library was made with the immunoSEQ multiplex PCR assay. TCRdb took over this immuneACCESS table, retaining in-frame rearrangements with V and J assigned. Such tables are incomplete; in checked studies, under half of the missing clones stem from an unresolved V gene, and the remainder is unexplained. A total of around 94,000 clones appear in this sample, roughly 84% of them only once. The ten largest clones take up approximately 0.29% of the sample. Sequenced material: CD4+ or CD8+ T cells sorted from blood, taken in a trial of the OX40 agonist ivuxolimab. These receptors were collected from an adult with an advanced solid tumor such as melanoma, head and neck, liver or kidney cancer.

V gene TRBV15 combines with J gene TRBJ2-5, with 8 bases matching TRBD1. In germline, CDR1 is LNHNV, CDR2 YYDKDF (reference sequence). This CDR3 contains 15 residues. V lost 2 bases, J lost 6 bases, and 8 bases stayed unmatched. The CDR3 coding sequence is TGTGCCACCAGCAGATCTTGGACAGGGCTTAAGACCCAGTACTTC. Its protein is CATSRSWTGLKTQYF. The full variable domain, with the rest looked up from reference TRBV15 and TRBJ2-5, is DAMVIQNPRYQVTQFGKPVTLSCSQTLNHNVMYWYQQKSSQAPKLLFHYYDKDFNNEADTPDNFQSRRPNTSFCFLDIRSPGLGDTAMYLCATSRSWTGLKTQYFGPGTRLLVL.

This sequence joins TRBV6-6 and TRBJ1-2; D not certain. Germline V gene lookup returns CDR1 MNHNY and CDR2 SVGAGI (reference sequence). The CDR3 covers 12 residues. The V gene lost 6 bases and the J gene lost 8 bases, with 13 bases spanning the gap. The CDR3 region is CASSPGLRGYTF. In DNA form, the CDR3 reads TGTGCCAGCAGCCCTGGATTGCGGGGCTACACCTTC.

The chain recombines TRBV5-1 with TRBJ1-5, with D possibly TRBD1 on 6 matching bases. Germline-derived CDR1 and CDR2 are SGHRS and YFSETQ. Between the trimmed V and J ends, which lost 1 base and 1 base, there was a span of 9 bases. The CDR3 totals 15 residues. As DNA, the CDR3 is TGCGCCAGCAGCTTGACAGGGAGCAGCAATCAGCCCCAGCATTTT. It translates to CASSLTGSSNQPQHF.

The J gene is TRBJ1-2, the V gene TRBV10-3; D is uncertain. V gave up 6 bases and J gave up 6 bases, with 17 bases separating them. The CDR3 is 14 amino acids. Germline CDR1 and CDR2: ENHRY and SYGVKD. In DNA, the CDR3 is TGTGCCATCAGAATTCCAGGAGACGTAGATGGCTACACCTTC. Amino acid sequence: CAIRIPGDVDGYTF.

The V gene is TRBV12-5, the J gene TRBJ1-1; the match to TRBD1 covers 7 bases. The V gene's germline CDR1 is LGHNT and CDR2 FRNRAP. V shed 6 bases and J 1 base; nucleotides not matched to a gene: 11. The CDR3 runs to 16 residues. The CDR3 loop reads CASGRNAGTENTEAFF. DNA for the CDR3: TGTGCTAGTGGCCGAAACGCCGGGACAGAGAACACTGAAGCTTTCTTT. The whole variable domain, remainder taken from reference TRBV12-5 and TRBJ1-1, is DARVTQTPRHKVTEMGQEVTMRCQPILGHNTVFWYRQTMMQGLELLAYFRNRAPLDDSGMPKDRFSAEMPDATLATLKIQPSEPRDSAVYFCASGRNAGTENTEAFFGQGTRLTVV.

CDR3: CASSPTGNTEAFF. The DNA of the CDR3 is TGTGCCAGCAGCCCTACAGGAAACACTGAAGCTTTCTTT. This rearrangement joins TRBV7-9 to TRBJ1-1; D may be TRBD1 (5 bases). The germline V and J ends were trimmed by 5 bases and 2 bases, with 9 bases remaining between them. Germline V gene data show CDR1 as SEHNR and CDR2 as FQNEAQ (reference sequence). The CDR3 sequence is 13 residues long.

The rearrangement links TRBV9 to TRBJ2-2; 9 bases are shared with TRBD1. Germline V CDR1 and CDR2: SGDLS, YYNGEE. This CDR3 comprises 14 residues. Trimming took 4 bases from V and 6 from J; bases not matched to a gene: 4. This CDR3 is CASSRQGGAGELFF. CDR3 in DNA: TGTGCCAGCAGCCGACAGGGGGGTGCCGGGGAGCTGTTTTTT.

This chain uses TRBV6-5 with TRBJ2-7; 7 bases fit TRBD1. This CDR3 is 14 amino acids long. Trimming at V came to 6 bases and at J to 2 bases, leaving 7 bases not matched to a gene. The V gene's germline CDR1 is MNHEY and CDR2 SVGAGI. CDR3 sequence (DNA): TGTGCCAGCAGGAGGGGACAGCAAACCTACGAGCAGTACTTC. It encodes CASRRGQQTYEQYF.

CDR3 sequence: CASSLGTYSNQPQHF. CDR3 DNA sequence: TGTGCCAGCAGCTTGGGTACATATAGCAATCAGCCCCAGCATTTT. The chain recombines TRBV7-9 with TRBJ1-5, with D unresolved. The V end lost 3 bases, the J end lost 0 bases, and 9 bases lay between the germline ends. The CDR3 is made up of 15 amino acids. CDR1 is SEHNR, CDR2 FQNEAQ, per germline (reference sequence).

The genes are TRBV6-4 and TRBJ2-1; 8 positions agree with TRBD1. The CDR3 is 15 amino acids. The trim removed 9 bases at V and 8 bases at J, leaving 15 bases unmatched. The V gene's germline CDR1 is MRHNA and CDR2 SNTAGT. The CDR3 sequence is CASREPRTGRDEQFF. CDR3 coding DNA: TGTGCCAGTAGAGAACCCAGGACAGGGCGGGATGAGCAGTTCTTC.

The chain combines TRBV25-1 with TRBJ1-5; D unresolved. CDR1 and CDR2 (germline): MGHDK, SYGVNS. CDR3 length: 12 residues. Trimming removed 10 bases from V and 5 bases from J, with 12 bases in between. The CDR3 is CATSQLDQPQHF. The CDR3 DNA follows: TGTGCCACTTCGCAGCTCGATCAGCCCCAGCATTTT.